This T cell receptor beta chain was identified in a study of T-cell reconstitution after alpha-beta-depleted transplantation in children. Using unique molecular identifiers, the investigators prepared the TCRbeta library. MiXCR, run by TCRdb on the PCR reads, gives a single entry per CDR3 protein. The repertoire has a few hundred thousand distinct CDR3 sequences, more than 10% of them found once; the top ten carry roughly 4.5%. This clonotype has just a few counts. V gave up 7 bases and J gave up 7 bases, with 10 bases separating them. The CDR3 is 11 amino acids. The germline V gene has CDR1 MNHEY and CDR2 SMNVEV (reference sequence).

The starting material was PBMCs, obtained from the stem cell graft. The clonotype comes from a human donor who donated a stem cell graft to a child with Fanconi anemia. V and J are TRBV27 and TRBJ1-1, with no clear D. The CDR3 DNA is TGTGCCAGCAAAATGCTAGGTGAAGCTTTCTTT. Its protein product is CASKMLGEAFF.